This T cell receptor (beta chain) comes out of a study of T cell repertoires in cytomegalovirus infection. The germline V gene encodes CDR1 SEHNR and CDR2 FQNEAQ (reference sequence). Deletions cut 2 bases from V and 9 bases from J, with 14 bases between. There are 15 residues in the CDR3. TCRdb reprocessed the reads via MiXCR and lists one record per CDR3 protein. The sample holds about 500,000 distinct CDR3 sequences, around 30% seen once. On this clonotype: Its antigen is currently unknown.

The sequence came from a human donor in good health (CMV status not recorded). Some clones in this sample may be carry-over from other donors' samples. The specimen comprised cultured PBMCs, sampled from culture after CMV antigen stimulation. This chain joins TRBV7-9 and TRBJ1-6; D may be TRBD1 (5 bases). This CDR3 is CASSLQGRVGSPLHF. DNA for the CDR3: TGTGCCAGCAGCTTACAAGGCAGGGTCGGTTCACCCCTCCACTTT.